This T cell receptor beta chain is drawn from a study of blood T cell repertoires in COVID-19. Study as a whole: Collection of acute and convalescent COVID-19 samples took place in the United States, Italy and Spain. The cDNA or gDNA used as material had been derived from T cells, B-cell-depleted T cells, or PBMCs.

How the authors handled the data: Researchers report that nucleated cell counts were estimated from reference gene primer amplification. Here immunoSEQ multiplex PCR was the method, and the copy in TCRdb shows in-frame clones only, minus some. The V and J calls and clone size were taken over from that table, and D and trimming were inferred from the DNA. The sample holds roughly 76,000 clones; less than 95% are singletons and the top ten take less than 6%. This CDR3 contains 10 residues. The V end was cut by 7 bases, the J end by 5 bases, with 8 bases between. Germline loops: CDR1 SQVTM, CDR2 ANQGSEA.

The chain carries TRBV29-1 and TRBJ2-5; maybe TRBD2 (5 bases). Sequenced input: peripheral blood. The receptor comes from a woman aged 55-70 years with active COVID-19. Written as DNA, the CDR3 is TGCAGCGCCCGAGGGGAGACCCAGTACTTC. Its protein product is CSARGETQYF.